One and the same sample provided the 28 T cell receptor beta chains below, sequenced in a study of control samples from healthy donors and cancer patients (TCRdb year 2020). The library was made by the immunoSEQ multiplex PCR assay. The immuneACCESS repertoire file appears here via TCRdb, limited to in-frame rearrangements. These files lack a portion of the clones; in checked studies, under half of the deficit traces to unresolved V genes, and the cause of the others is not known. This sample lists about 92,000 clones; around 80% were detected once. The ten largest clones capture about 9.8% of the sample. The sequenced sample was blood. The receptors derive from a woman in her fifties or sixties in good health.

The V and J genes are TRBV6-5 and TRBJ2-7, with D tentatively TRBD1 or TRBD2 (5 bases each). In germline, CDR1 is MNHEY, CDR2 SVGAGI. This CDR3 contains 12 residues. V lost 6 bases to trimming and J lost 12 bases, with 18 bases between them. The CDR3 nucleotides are TGTGCCAGCAGAAACACCGGGACCTCAATGTACTTC. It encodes CASRNTGTSMYF.

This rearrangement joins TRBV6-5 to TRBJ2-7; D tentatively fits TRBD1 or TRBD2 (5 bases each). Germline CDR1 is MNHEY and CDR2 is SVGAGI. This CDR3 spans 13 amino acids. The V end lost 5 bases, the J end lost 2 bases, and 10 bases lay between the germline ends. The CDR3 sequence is CASSTLGPYEQYF. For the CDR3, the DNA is TGTGCCAGCAGTACCTTGGGACCCTACGAGCAGTACTTC.

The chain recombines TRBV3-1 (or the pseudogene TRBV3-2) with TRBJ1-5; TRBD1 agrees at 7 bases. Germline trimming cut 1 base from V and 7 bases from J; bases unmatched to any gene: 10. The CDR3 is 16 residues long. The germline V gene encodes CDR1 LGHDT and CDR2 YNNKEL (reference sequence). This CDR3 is CASSQGTGAKGQPQHF. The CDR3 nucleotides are TGTGCCAGCAGCCAAGGCACAGGGGCCAAGGGGCAGCCCCAGCATTTT.

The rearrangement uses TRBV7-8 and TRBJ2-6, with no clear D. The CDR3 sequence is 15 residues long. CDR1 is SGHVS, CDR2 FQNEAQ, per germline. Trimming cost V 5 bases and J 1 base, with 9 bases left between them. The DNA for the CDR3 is TGTGCCAGCAGCCGAGGTGGATCTGGGGCCAACGTCCTGACTTTC. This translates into CASSRGGSGANVLTF.

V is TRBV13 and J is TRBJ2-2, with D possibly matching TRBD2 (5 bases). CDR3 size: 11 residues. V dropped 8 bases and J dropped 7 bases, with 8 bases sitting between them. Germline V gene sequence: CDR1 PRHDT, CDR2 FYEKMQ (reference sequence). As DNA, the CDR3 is TGTGCCAGCCGGAGGAACGGGGAGCTGTTTTTT. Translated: CASRRNGELFF.

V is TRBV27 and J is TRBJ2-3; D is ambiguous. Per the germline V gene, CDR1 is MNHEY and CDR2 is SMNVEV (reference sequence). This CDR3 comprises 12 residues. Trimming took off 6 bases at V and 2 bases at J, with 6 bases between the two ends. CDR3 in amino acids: CASRRTTDTQYF. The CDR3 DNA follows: TGTGCCAGCAGGAGGACCACAGATACGCAGTATTTT.

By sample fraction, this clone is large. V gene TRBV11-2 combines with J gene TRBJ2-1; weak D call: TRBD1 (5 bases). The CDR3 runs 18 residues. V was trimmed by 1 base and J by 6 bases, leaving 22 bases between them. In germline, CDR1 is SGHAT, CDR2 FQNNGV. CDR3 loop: CASSLVYGSGRAVNEQFF. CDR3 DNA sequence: TGTGCCAGCAGCTTAGTCTACGGATCGGGCAGGGCTGTCAATGAGCAGTTCTTC.

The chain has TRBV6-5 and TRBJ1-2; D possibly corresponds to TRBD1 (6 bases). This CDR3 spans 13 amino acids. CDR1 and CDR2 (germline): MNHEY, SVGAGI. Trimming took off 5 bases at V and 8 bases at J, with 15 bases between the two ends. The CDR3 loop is CASSPQTGRGYTF. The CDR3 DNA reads TGTGCCAGCAGTCCTCAAACAGGGAGAGGCTACACCTTC.

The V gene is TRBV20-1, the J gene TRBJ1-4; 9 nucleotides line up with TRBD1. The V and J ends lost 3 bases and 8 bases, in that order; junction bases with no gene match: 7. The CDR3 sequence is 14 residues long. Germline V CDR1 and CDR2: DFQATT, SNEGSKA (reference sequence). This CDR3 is CSASPVTGGEKLFF. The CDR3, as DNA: TGCAGTGCTAGTCCCGTGACAGGGGGAGAAAAACTGTTTTTT.

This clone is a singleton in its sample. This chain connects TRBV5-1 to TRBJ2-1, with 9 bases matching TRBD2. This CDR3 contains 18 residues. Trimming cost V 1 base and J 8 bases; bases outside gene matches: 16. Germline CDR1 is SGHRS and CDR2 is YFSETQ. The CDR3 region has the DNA TGCGCCAGCAGCTTGACAGGGATGATTGCGGGAGGGCCGTATGAGCAGTTCTTC. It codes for CASSLTGMIAGGPYEQFF.

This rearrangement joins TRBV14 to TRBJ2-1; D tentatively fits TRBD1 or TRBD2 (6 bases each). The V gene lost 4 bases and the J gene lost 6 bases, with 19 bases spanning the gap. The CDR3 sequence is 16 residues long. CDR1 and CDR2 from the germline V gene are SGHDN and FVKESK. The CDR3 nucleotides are TGTGCCAGCAGCCGAGGAGGGCAGGGGAGCGCCAATGAGCAGTTCTTC. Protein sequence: CASSRGGQGSANEQFF.

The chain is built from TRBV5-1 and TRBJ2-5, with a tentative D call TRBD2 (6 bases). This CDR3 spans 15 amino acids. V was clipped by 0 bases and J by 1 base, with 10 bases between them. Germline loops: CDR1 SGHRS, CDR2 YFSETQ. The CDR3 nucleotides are TGCGCCAGCAGCTTGGCTGAGCGGGTCCAAGAGACCCAGTACTTC. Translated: CASSLAERVQETQYF.

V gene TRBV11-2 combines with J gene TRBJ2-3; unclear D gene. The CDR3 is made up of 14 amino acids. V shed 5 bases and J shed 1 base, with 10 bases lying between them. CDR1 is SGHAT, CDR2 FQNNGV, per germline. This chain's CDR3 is CASSVRVGTDTQYF. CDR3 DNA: TGTGCCAGCAGCGTACGGGTGGGCACAGATACGCAGTATTTT.

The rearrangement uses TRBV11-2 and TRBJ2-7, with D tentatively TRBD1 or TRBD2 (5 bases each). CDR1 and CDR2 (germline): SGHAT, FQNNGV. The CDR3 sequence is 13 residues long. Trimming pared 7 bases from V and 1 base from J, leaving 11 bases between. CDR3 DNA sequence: TGTGCCAGCAACTCGGGGCTGTCCTACGAGCAGTACTTC. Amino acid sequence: CASNSGLSYEQYF.

The CDR3: CASSAGRGTGAFF. The CDR3 DNA sequence: TGCGCCAGCAGCGCAGGACGGGGGACGGGGGCTTTCTTT. V is TRBV5-1 and J is TRBJ1-1; maybe TRBD1 (5 bases). This CDR3 spans 13 amino acids. The germline CDR1 and CDR2 sequences are SGHRS and YFSETQ. V lost 4 bases and J lost 11, with 18 bases in between.

The CDR3 nucleotides read TGTGCCAGCACCGAAGAATCCAGCAATCAGCCCCAGCATTTT. Protein: CASTEESSNQPQHF. V is TRBV11-2 and J is TRBJ1-5; D not resolved. With 7 bases removed from V and 1 base from J, the gap between germline ends came to 11 bases. Germline loops: CDR1 SGHAT, CDR2 FQNNGV. This CDR3 has 14 residues. Full variable domain (rest looked up from reference TRBV11-2 and TRBJ1-5): EAGVAQSPRYKIIEKRQSVAFWCNPISGHATLYWYQQILGQGPKLLIQFQNNGVVDDSQLPKDRFSAERLKGVDSTLKIQPAKLEDSAVYLCASTEESSNQPQHFGDGTRLSIL.

CDR3 residues: CASSLYKNNEQFF. In DNA form, the CDR3 reads TGTGCCAGCAGCCTCTACAAAAACAATGAGCAGTTCTTC. The chain links TRBV3-1 (or the pseudogene TRBV3-2) to TRBJ2-1; no firm D call. V dropped 4 bases and J dropped 5 bases, with 9 bases sitting between them. The CDR3 covers 13 residues. Germline CDR1 is LGHDT and CDR2 is YNNKEL (reference sequence).

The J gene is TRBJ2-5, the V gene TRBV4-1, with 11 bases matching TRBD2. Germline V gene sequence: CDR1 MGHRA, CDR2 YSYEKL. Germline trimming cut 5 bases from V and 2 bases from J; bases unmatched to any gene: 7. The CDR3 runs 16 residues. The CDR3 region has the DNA TGCGCCAGCAGCTCCGGGGTAGCGGGAGGGCAAGAGACCCAGTACTTC. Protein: CASSSGVAGGQETQYF.

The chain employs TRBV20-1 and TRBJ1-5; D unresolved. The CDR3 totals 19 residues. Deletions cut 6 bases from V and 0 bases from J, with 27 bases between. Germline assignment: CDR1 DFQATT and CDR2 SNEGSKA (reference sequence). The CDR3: CSASRAVSVGIYSNQPQHF. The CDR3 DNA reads TGCAGTGCGAGTAGAGCGGTGTCGGTGGGGATATATAGCAATCAGCCCCAGCATTTT.

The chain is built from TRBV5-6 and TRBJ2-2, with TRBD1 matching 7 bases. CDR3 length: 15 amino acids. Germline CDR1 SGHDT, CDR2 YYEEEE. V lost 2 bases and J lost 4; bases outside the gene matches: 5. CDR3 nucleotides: TGTGCCAGCAGCTTTGTACAGGGGATCACCGGGGAGCTGTTTTTT. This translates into CASSFVQGITGELFF.

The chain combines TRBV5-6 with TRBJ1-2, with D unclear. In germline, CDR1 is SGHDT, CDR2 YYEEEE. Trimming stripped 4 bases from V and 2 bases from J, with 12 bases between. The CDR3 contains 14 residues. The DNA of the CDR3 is TGTGCCAGCAGCCCAGAGGACGGGAACTATGGCTACACCTTC. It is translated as CASSPEDGNYGYTF.

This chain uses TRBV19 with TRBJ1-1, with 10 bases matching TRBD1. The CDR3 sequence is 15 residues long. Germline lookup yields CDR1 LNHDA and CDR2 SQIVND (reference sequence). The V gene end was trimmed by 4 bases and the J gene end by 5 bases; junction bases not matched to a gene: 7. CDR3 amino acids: CASSTGQGLSTEAFF. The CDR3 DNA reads TGTGCCAGTAGTACGGGACAGGGGCTGTCAACTGAAGCTTTCTTT.

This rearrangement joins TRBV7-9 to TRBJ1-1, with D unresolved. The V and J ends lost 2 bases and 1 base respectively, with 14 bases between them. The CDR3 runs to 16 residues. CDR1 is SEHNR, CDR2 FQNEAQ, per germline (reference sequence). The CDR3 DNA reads TGTGCCAGCAGCTTAAATCTTGGGTGGGGGAACACTGAAGCTTTCTTT. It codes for CASSLNLGWGNTEAFF.

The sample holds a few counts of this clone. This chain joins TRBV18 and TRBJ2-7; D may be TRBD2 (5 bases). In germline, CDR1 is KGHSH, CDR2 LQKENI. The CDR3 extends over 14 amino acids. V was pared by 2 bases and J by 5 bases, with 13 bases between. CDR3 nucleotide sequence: TGTGCCAGCTCACCAAGGGTGGAGGTGGACGAGCAGTACTTC. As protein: CASSPRVEVDEQYF. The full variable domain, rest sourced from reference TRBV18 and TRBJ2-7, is NAGVMQNPRHLVRRRGQEARLRCSPMKGHSHVYWYRQLPEEGLKFMVYLQKENIIDESGMPKERFSAEFPKEGPSILRIQQVVRGDSAAYFCASSPRVEVDEQYFGPGTRLTVT.

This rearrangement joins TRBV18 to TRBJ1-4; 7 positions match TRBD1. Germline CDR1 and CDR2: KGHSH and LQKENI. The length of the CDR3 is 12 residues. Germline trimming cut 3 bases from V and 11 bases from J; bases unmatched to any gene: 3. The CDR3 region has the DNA TGTGCCAGCTCACCCGACAGGGATAAACTGTTTTTT. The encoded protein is CASSPDRDKLFF. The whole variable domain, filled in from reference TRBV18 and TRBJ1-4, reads NAGVMQNPRHLVRRRGQEARLRCSPMKGHSHVYWYRQLPEEGLKFMVYLQKENIIDESGMPKERFSAEFPKEGPSILRIQQVVRGDSAAYFCASSPDRDKLFFGSGTQLSVL.

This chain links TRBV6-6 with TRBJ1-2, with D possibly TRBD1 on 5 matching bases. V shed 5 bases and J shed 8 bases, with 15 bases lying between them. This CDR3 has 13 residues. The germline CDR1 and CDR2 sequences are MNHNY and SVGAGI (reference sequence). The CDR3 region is CASSPSGAYGYTF. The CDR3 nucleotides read TGTGCCAGCAGTCCTTCCGGGGCCTACGGCTACACCTTC.

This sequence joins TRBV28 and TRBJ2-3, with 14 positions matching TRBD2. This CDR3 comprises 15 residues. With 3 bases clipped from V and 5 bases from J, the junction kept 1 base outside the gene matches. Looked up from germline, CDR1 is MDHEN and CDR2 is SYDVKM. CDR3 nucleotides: TGTGCCAGCAGTTTGACTAGCGGGAGGGTAGATACGCAGTATTTT. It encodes CASSLTSGRVDTQYF.

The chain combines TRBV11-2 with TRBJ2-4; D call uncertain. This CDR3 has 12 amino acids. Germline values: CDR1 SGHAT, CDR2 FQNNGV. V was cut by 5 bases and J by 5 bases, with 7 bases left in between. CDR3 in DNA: TGTGCCAGCAGCGTACACGAAAACATTCAGTACTTC. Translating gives CASSVHENIQYF.